This T cell receptor (beta chain) was recorded in a study of blood T cells in healthy people across ages. General study findings and limits: The unsorted PBMCs prevented any conclusive comparison of naive versus antigen-experienced cells. Both higher diversity and more naive CD4+ cells marked long-lived donors when set against aged donors.

CDR1 and CDR2 (germline): SGHRS, YFSETQ. CDR3 length: 14 amino acids. V dropped 4 bases and J dropped 4 bases, with 15 bases sitting between them. Many counts were recorded for this clonotype. The target antigen is unknown. Healthy Caucasians from Russia aged about 6 to 95 served as donors. Through a sample-barcoded 5' primer and a J-beta primer mix, a second PCR was run for roughly 7 to 12 cycles. Every cDNA molecule carried a tag from a template-switch adaptor bearing 12 random nucleotides. TCRdb reprocessed the 5' RACE reads with MiXCR, giving one entry per CDR3 protein. The table records hundreds of thousands of distinct CDR3 sequences, about 30% of them present only once.

The V call is TRBV5-1, the J call TRBJ2-7; D not certain. The receptor was isolated from a woman older than 75 in good health. Sequencing was done on a sample of blood. In nucleotides, the CDR3 is TGCGCCAGCAGCCCGGGCTTAATGGGGTACGAGCAGTACTTC. Translation: CASSPGLMGYEQYF. The whole variable domain, filled in from reference TRBV5-1 and TRBJ2-7, reads KAGVTQTPRYLIKTRGQQVTLSCSPISGHRSVSWYQQTPGQGLQFLFEYFSETQRNKGNFPGRFSGRQFSNSRSEMNVSTLELGDSALYLCASSPGLMGYEQYFGPGTRLTVT.